This T cell receptor beta chain is from a study of T cell responses to AZD1222 COVID-19 vaccine. Whole-study results and caveats: Just a handful of AZD1222 recipients tested seropositive at baseline.

As concerns this clone: Antigen: not known.

The V and J ends lost 3 bases and 6 bases, in that order; junction bases with no gene match: 8. CDR3 size: 15 residues. CDR1 is KGHSH and CDR2 is LQKENI in the germline V gene. The repertoire was sequenced with immunoSEQ multiplex PCR; TCRdb's copy has only in-frame clones and lacks some. The sample comprises over 120,000 clones, 85% to 90% of which are singletons, and more than 1.5% rests with the top ten. The V and J genes are TRBV18 and TRBJ2-1; TRBD1 agrees at 7 bases. The sequencing used peripheral blood, collected on day 0 of AZD1222 vaccination. This receptor was obtained from an adult in good health. The CDR3 DNA sequence: TGTGCCAGCTCACCGGACAGGCGGGCGGGCAATGAGCAGTTCTTC. Amino acid sequence: CASSPDRRAGNEQFF.